Listed below are T cell receptor beta chains from one sample, sequenced in a study of T-cell memory formation after mild COVID-19. From the 5' RACE reads, TCRdb called clonotypes with MiXCR, one entry per CDR3 protein. The table has under 450,000 distinct CDR3 sequences, approximately 14% seen once. Material: PBMCs or a T cell subset sorted from them (not recorded which). The source is a man between 18 and 29 years old who had mild COVID-19 (a few samples of this study predate the infection). Cell type and time point are not known. The CDR3 runs from the conserved cysteine through the conserved F or W. The D gene is left open where the match is weak. The listing skips clone size in some rows; elsewhere it reads once, few, many or a size class.

TRBD1	TRBJ1-1	TRBV4-1	few	TGCGCCAGCAGCCAAGCGACAGGGGGCTCGAACACTGAAGCTTTCTTT	CASSQATGGSNTEAFF
.	TRBJ2-5	TRBV4-3	many	TGCGCCAGCAGCCAGGTCAGGAAAGAGACCCAGTACTTC	CASSQVRKETQYF
TRBD1	TRBJ2-1	TRBV19	few	TGTGCCAGTAGTACGGACAGGGGGAGACAGCAGTTCTTC	CASSTDRGRQQFF
.	TRBJ1-1	TRBV7-9	.	TGTGCCAGCAGCCCCCTAGGGCTAGACACTGAAGCTTTCTTT	CASSPLGLDTEAFF
.	TRBJ2-3	TRBV10-3	few	TGTGCCATCAGCAGGGAGGACACAGATACGCAGTATTTT	CAISREDTDTQYF
.	TRBJ2-5	TRBV20-1	.	TGCAGTGCTAGTTTCGAGGGGGGTGAGACCCAGTACTTC	CSASFEGGETQYF
TRBD1	TRBJ1-1	TRBV28	many	TGTGCCAGCAGTTTACGACAGGGTTGGACTGAAGCTTTCTTT	CASSLRQGWTEAFF
TRBD2	TRBJ2-2	TRBV5-1	.	TGCGCCAGCAGCTTCTCGCGGGGGTGGGAGCTGTTTTTT	CASSFSRGWELFF
TRBD2	TRBJ2-1	TRBV11-2	.	TGTGCCAGCAGCCACTCGGGACTAGCAGACTTCTTCTCCTACAATGAGCAGTTCTTC	CASSHSGLADFFSYNEQFF
.	TRBJ2-6	TRBV20-1	many	TGCATCGCCGCATTATCCGGGGCCAACGTCCTGACTTTC	CIAALSGANVLTF
TRBD2	TRBJ2-5	TRBV5-1	few	TGCGCCAGCAGCTCGGGACTAGCGGAAGGGACCCAGTACTTC	CASSSGLAEGTQYF
TRBD1	TRBJ1-5	TRBV15	many	TGTGCCACCAGCGGGACAGGGACAAATCAGCCCCAGCATTTT	CATSGTGTNQPQHF
.	TRBJ2-3	TRBV6-6	few	TGTGCCAGCACTACCACAGATACGCAGTATTTT	CASTTTDTQYF
TRBD2	TRBJ2-2	TRBV4-1	many	TGCGCCAGCAGCCCCCAGGTGGGAGGGGCCGGGGAGCTGTTTTTT	CASSPQVGGAGELFF
TRBD1	TRBJ1-5	TRBV4-1	.	TGCGCCAGCAGCCAAGCACAGGGGAGCCAATCTAGCAATCAGCCCCAGCATTTT	CASSQAQGSQSSNQPQHF
.	TRBJ1-1	TRBV7-9	many	TGTGCCAGCAGCCTCCCCCGGGGTGAAGCTTTCTTT	CASSLPRGEAFF